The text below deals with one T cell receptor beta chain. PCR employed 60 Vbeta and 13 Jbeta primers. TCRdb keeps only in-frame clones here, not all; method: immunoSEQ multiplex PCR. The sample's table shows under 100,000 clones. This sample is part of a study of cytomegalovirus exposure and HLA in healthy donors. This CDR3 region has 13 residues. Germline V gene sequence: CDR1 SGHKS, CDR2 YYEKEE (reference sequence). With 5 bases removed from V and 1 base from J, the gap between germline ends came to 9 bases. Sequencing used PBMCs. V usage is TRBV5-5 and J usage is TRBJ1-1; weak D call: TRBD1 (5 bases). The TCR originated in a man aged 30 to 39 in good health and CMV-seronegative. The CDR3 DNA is TGTGCCAGCAGGAGAGACAGGAACACTGAAGCTTTCTTT. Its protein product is CASRRDRNTEAFF.